This is a list of T cell receptor beta chains from one sample in a study of T cells in Graves' hyperthyroidism and ophthalmopathy. TCRdb independently ran MiXCR on the multiplex PCR reads; one entry per CDR3 protein. The sample records hundreds of thousands of distinct CDR3 sequences, 35% to 40% being singletons. Sequencing was done on a sample of blood. The receptor source for this set is a man aged 18 to 29 with Graves' hyperthyroidism. The CDR3 runs from the conserved cysteine through the conserved F or W. A D gene is named only where the DNA matches it firmly. Some rows have no size entry. The others give once, few or many, or a class for an expanded clone.

D gene: NA
J gene: TRBJ1-1
V gene: TRBV6-5
clone size: NA
CDR3 DNA: TGTGCCAGCAGTAAGGACGAGGGGCTCACTGAAGCTTTCTTT
CDR3 protein: CASSKDEGLTEAFF

D gene: TRBD1
J gene: TRBJ1-1
V gene: TRBV14
clone size: few
CDR3 DNA: TGTGCCAGCAGCGTATGGGACAGTCGCAACACTGAAGCTTTCTTT
CDR3 protein: CASSVWDSRNTEAFF

D gene: NA
J gene: TRBJ1-2
V gene: TRBV2
clone size: NA
CDR3 DNA: TGTGCCAGCAGTGAATCACAAGGGGTGCGAGGCTACACCTTC
CDR3 protein: CASSESQGVRGYTF

D gene: NA
J gene: TRBJ2-7
V gene: TRBV11-2
clone size: NA
CDR3 DNA: TGTGCCAGCAGCCATCCCCCAGGGCGATCCTACGAGCAGTACTTC
CDR3 protein: CASSHPPGRSYEQYF

D gene: TRBD1
J gene: TRBJ1-1
V gene: TRBV7-8
clone size: NA
CDR3 DNA: TGCGCCAGCAGCCCCTCGGTACAGGGGGTGGTAGCTTTCTTT
CDR3 protein: CASSPSVQGVVAFF

D gene: NA
J gene: TRBJ1-5
V gene: TRBV12-3/TRBV12-4
clone size: many
CDR3 DNA: TGTGCCACCACCAGGGGCAATCAGCCCCAGCATTTT
CDR3 protein: CATTRGNQPQHF

D gene: NA
J gene: TRBJ1-3
V gene: TRBV9
clone size: NA
CDR3 DNA: TGTGCCAGCAGCCTAGCCTGGGGGGCCTCTGGAAACACCATATATTTT
CDR3 protein: CASSLAWGASGNTIYF

D gene: TRBD1
J gene: TRBJ2-2
V gene: TRBV24-1
clone size: NA
CDR3 DNA: TGTGCCACCAAGTGCGAGGAGGGACAGGGGGCGCAAGGCGGGGAGCTGTTTTTT
CDR3 protein: CATKCEEGQGAQGGELFF

D gene: TRBD2
J gene: TRBJ2-2
V gene: TRBV24-1
clone size: NA
CDR3 DNA: TGTGCCACCAGTGATTTGAGCGGGAGTCGCACCGGGGAGCTGTTTTTT
CDR3 protein: CATSDLSGSRTGELFF

D gene: TRBD2
J gene: TRBJ2-7
V gene: TRBV6-5
clone size: NA
CDR3 DNA: TGTGCCAGCAGTTACGGGACTAGCGGACTTTACGAGCAGTACTTC
CDR3 protein: CASSYGTSGLYEQYF

D gene: NA
J gene: TRBJ2-2
V gene: TRBV5-1
clone size: once
CDR3 DNA: TGCACCAGCAGCTTTCGTAGGGGCGCCCCCGGGGAGCTGTTTTTT
CDR3 protein: CTSSFRRGAPGELFF

D gene: NA
J gene: TRBJ1-1
V gene: TRBV29-1
clone size: NA
CDR3 DNA: TGCAGCTCATGGACGGTGAACACTGAAGCTTTCTTT
CDR3 protein: CSSWTVNTEAFF

D gene: NA
J gene: TRBJ1-2
V gene: TRBV20-1
clone size: many
CDR3 DNA: TGCAGTGCTAGAGTGACCCGGGCTGTCTATGGCTACACCTTC
CDR3 protein: CSARVTRAVYGYTF

D gene: NA
J gene: TRBJ1-1
V gene: TRBV7-3
clone size: NA
CDR3 DNA: TGTGCCAGCACTTCGGGAAGGAGGAACACTGAAGCTTTCTTT
CDR3 protein: CASTSGRRNTEAFF

D gene: TRBD1
J gene: TRBJ1-6
V gene: TRBV10-2
clone size: NA
CDR3 DNA: TGCGCCAGCATGGAGGGGACAGCTTCACCCCTCCACTTT
CDR3 protein: CASMEGTASPLHF

D gene: NA
J gene: TRBJ2-5
V gene: TRBV24-1
clone size: NA
CDR3 DNA: TGTGCCACCAGTGACACTAGGAGCGCGGAGACCCAGTACTTC
CDR3 protein: CATSDTRSAETQYF

D gene: TRBD1
J gene: TRBJ2-7
V gene: TRBV7-3
clone size: NA
CDR3 DNA: TGTGCCAGCAGCCCCACCGGGACAGGGCCCCACGAGCAGTACTTC
CDR3 protein: CASSPTGTGPHEQYF

D gene: NA
J gene: TRBJ2-7
V gene: TRBV2
clone size: NA
CDR3 DNA: TGTGCCAGCAGTCCGACCGACGAGCAGTACTTC
CDR3 protein: CASSPTDEQYF

D gene: NA
J gene: TRBJ1-2
V gene: TRBV29-1
clone size: many
CDR3 DNA: TGCAGCGCCAGGACGGATTACTATGGCTACACCTTC
CDR3 protein: CSARTDYYGYTF

D gene: TRBD2
J gene: TRBJ2-5
V gene: TRBV6-1
clone size: few
CDR3 DNA: TGTGCCAGCAGCCCCACTAGCGGGGGGGGCGAGGAGACCCAGTACTTC
CDR3 protein: CASSPTSGGGEETQYF

D gene: NA
J gene: TRBJ1-5
V gene: TRBV7-9
clone size: NA
CDR3 DNA: TGTGCCAGCAGCCCGCGACGAAGGCCCCAGCATTTT
CDR3 protein: CASSPRRRPQHF

D gene: TRBD1
J gene: TRBJ1-1
V gene: TRBV5-1
clone size: few
CDR3 DNA: TGCGCCAGCAGCTTGGGGCCGGACAGGGGAGCTTTCTTT
CDR3 protein: CASSLGPDRGAFF

D gene: NA
J gene: TRBJ1-6
V gene: TRBV10-3
clone size: NA
CDR3 DNA: TGTGCCAGCAGTTACTCAACGGGGACCAAAAATTCACCCCTCCACTTT
CDR3 protein: CASSYSTGTKNSPLHF

D gene: TRBD1
J gene: TRBJ1-1
V gene: TRBV7-2
clone size: medium-sized
CDR3 DNA: TGTGCCAGCAGCTCGGACAGGGGGCGGAAGGCTGAAGCTTTCTTT
CDR3 protein: CASSSDRGRKAEAFF

D gene: TRBD2
J gene: TRBJ2-7
V gene: TRBV29-1
clone size: NA
CDR3 DNA: TGCAGCGTTGATCGGGGGGTCGACGAGCAGTACTTC
CDR3 protein: CSVDRGVDEQYF

D gene: TRBD1
J gene: TRBJ1-6
V gene: TRBV25-1
clone size: NA
CDR3 DNA: TGTGCCAGCGCAAGGGACACAGGGGGAAATTCACCCCTCCACTTT
CDR3 protein: CASARDTGGNSPLHF

D gene: NA
J gene: TRBJ2-2
V gene: TRBV5-8
clone size: NA
CDR3 DNA: TGTGCCAGCAGCTTGGGGCAAACCACCGGGGAGCTGTTTTTT
CDR3 protein: CASSLGQTTGELFF

D gene: NA
J gene: TRBJ1-2
V gene: TRBV12-3/TRBV12-4
clone size: many
CDR3 DNA: TGTGCCAGTACGTCCGTGTTGGCTAACTATGGCTACACCTTC
CDR3 protein: CASTSVLANYGYTF

D gene: NA
J gene: TRBJ1-1
V gene: TRBV19
clone size: NA
CDR3 DNA: TGTGCCAGTAGTATGAGGGACACGGGGGCGACTTTCTTT
CDR3 protein: CASSMRDTGATFF

D gene: NA
J gene: TRBJ1-1
V gene: TRBV15
clone size: many
CDR3 DNA: TGTGCCACCAGCAGAGAGGGCCGGAACACTGAAGCTTTCTTT
CDR3 protein: CATSREGRNTEAFF

D gene: NA
J gene: TRBJ1-2
V gene: TRBV29-1
clone size: NA
CDR3 DNA: TGCAGCGTTCTGAAGATGGAAACGGGGGGCTACACCTTC
CDR3 protein: CSVLKMETGGYTF

D gene: NA
J gene: TRBJ2-7
V gene: TRBV4-3
clone size: few
CDR3 DNA: TGCGCCAGCAGCCGAGAGGGGGGGGAGCAGTACTTC
CDR3 protein: CASSREGGEQYF

D gene: NA
J gene: TRBJ1-4
V gene: TRBV10-3
clone size: few
CDR3 DNA: TGTGCCAGCAGTGAAGGAGGGAGCCGGGAAAAACTGTTTTTT
CDR3 protein: CASSEGGSREKLFF

D gene: TRBD1
J gene: TRBJ1-5
V gene: TRBV7-3
clone size: many
CDR3 DNA: TGTGCCAGCAGCCCTACCGACAGGGGGAGCAATCAGCCCCAGCATTTT
CDR3 protein: CASSPTDRGSNQPQHF

D gene: NA
J gene: TRBJ1-2
V gene: TRBV12-3/TRBV12-4
clone size: many
CDR3 DNA: TGTGCCAGCAGTTTGATGGGGAGCGGCTATGGCTACACCTTC
CDR3 protein: CASSLMGSGYGYTF

D gene: NA
J gene: TRBJ1-1
V gene: TRBV9
clone size: few
CDR3 DNA: TGTGCCAGCAGTAATTTGGGAAACACTGAAGCTTTCTTT
CDR3 protein: CASSNLGNTEAFF

D gene: NA
J gene: TRBJ2-2
V gene: TRBV6-1
clone size: few
CDR3 DNA: TGTGCCAGCAGCGTAGGACGGACGAACGGGGAGCTGTTTTTT
CDR3 protein: CASSVGRTNGELFF

D gene: NA
J gene: TRBJ2-7
V gene: TRBV25-1
clone size: many
CDR3 DNA: TGTGCCAGCAGTGAGCGGGGCGGACCAACCTACGAGCAGTACTTC
CDR3 protein: CASSERGGPTYEQYF

D gene: NA
J gene: TRBJ1-1
V gene: TRBV25-1
clone size: many
CDR3 DNA: TGTGCCAGCCGGGCGCACTCCAGATTTTCGAGCACTGAAGCTTTCTTT
CDR3 protein: CASRAHSRFSSTEAFF

D gene: TRBD1
J gene: TRBJ2-7
V gene: TRBV7-9
clone size: NA
CDR3 DNA: TGTGCCGGCAGCTCCGGACAGGGTATTGAGCAGTACTTC
CDR3 protein: CAGSSGQGIEQYF

D gene: TRBD1
J gene: TRBJ1-1
V gene: TRBV6-6
clone size: few
CDR3 DNA: TGTGCCAGTCGGGACAGGGAATTCAGTGAAGCTTTCTTT
CDR3 protein: CASRDREFSEAFF

D gene: NA
J gene: TRBJ2-5
V gene: TRBV29-1
clone size: many
CDR3 DNA: TGCAGCGTTGAGTCGCGGAGCGAAGAGACCCAGTACTTC
CDR3 protein: CSVESRSEETQYF

D gene: TRBD1
J gene: TRBJ1-2
V gene: TRBV5-1
clone size: few
CDR3 DNA: TGCGCCAGCAGCTCGGGGACAGGGGGTCTAGTCTATGGCTACACCTTC
CDR3 protein: CASSSGTGGLVYGYTF

D gene: TRBD2
J gene: TRBJ2-7
V gene: TRBV5-1
clone size: few
CDR3 DNA: TGCGCCAGCAGCACCCTAGCGGAGCGTTACGAGCAGTACTTC
CDR3 protein: CASSTLAERYEQYF

D gene: TRBD1
J gene: TRBJ1-3
V gene: TRBV10-3
clone size: many
CDR3 DNA: TGTGCCATCAGTGCGGACAGGGGGATCGGAAACACCATATATTTT
CDR3 protein: CAISADRGIGNTIYF